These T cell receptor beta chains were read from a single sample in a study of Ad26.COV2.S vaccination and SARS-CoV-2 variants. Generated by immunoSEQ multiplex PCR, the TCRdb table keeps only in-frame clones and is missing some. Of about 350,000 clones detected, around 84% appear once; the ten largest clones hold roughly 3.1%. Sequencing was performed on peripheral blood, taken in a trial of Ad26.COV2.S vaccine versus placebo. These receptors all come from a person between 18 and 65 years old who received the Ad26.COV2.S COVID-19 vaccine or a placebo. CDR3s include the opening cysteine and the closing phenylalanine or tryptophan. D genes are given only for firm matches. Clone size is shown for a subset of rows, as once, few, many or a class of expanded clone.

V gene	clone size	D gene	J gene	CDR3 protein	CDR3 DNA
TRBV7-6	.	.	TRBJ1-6	CASSLETGKNSPLHF	TGTGCCAGCAGCTTAGAAACCGGGAAAAATTCACCCCTCCACTTT
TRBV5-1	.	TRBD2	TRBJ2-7	CASRNSGGAINEQYF	TGCGCCAGCAGGAATAGCGGGGGGGCTATCAACGAGCAGTACTTC
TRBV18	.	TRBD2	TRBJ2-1	CASSQTSVHYNEQFF	TGTGCCAGCTCACAAACTAGCGTACACTACAATGAGCAGTTCTTC
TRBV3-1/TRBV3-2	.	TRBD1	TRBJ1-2	CASSQVSGTAPDYGYTF	TGTGCCAGCAGCCAAGTTAGTGGGACAGCGCCGGACTATGGCTACACCTTC
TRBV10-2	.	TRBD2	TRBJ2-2	CASSDPSGGKITGELFF	TGCGCCAGCAGTGATCCTAGCGGGGGAAAAATCACCGGGGAGCTGTTTTTT
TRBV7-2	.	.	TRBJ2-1	CASSLSLYNEQFF	TGTGCCAGCAGCTTATCACTGTACAATGAGCAGTTCTTC
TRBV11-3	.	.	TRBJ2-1	CASSLGWPAHVVDEQFF	TGTGCCAGCAGCTTGGGATGGCCGGCCCACGTGGTCGATGAGCAGTTCTTC
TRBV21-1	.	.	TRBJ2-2	CASSKRRRDRTNTGELFF	TGTGCCAGCAGCAAAAGAAGGAGGGACAGAACGAACACCGGGGAGCTGTTTTTT
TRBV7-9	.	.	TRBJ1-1	CASSLSRGSGALGTEAFF	TGTGCCAGCAGCTTAAGTAGGGGGTCAGGGGCCCTTGGCACTGAAGCTTTCTTT
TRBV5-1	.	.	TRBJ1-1	CASSLGGLNTEAFF	TGCGCCAGCAGCTTGGGGGGTTTGAACACTGAAGCTTTCTTT
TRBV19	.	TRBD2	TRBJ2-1	CASSIDLGGGAVNEQFF	TGTGCCAGTAGTATAGATTTGGGCGGGGGGGCCGTCAATGAGCAGTTCTTC
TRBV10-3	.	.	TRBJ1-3	CAISESRGTGNTIYF	TGTGCCATCAGTGAGTCGCGGGGAACAGGAAACACCATATATTTT
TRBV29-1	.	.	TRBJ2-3	CSVVRDLGTDTQYF	TGCAGCGTTGTGCGGGATCTTGGCACAGATACGCAGTATTTT
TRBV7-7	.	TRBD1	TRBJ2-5	CASSTSGGQETQYF	TGTGCCAGCAGCACATCAGGGGGCCAAGAGACCCAGTACTTC
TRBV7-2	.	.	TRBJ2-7	CASSLLGRSLGMQYF	TGTGCCAGCAGCTTATTAGGCCGGTCCCTCGGCATGCAGTACTTC
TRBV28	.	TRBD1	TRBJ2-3	CASRPGTGVGTDTQYF	TGTGCCAGCAGACCCGGGACAGGGGTAGGCACAGATACGCAGTATTTT
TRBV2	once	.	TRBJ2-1	CASTGAGSYNEQFF	TGTGCCAGCACGGGGGCTGGCTCCTACAATGAGCAGTTCTTC
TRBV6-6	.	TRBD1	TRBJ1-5	CASRHGTGRNQPQHF	TGTGCCAGCAGGCACGGGACAGGGAGGAATCAGCCCCAGCATTTT
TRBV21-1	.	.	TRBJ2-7	CASSKEGGGEGDGEQYF	TGTGCCAGCAGCAAAGAGGGAGGGGGTGAGGGAGACGGCGAGCAGTACTTC
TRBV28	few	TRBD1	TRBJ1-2	CASSPGTGVGYTF	TGTGCCAGCAGTCCCGGGACAGGGGTTGGCTACACCTTC
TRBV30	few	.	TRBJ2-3	CAWSVLGTQYF	TGTGCCTGGAGTGTACTCGGTACGCAGTATTTT
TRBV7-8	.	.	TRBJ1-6	CASTPGQYNSPLHF	TGTGCCAGCACCCCGGGACAATATAATTCACCCCTCCACTTT
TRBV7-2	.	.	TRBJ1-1	CASSLVPDTEAFF	TGTGCCAGCAGCTTAGTGCCAGACACTGAAGCTTTCTTT
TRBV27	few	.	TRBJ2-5	CASSLDTLRVETQYF	TGTGCCAGCAGTTTAGATACCTTACGAGTGGAGACCCAGTACTTC
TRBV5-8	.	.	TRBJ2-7	CASSLGRVGDEQYF	TGTGCCAGCAGCTTGGGCAGGGTCGGGGACGAGCAGTACTTC
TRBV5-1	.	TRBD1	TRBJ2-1	CASSRTGGRYNEQFF	TGCGCCAGCAGCCGGACAGGGGGCAGGTACAATGAGCAGTTCTTC
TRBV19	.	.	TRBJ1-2	CASSIGSRVNYGYTF	TGTGCCAGTAGTATAGGGTCTCGGGTTAACTATGGCTACACCTTC
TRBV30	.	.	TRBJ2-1	CAWSGLSYNEQFF	TGTGCCTGGAGTGGACTCTCCTACAATGAGCAGTTCTTC
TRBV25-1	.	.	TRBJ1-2	CASSSAVFSNYGYTF	TGTGCCAGCAGCAGTGCGGTTTTTTCTAACTATGGCTACACCTTC
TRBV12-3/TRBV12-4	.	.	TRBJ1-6	CASSLGTPLHF	TGTGCCAGCAGTTTAGGGACACCCCTCCACTTT
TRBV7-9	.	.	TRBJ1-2	CASSGRTADYGYTF	TGTGCCAGCAGCGGTCGGACAGCGGACTATGGCTACACCTTC
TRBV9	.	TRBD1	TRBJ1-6	CASSVGGQQSPLHF	TGTGCCAGCAGCGTGGGGGGACAGCAATCACCCCTCCACTTT
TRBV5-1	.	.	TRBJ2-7	CASSSQGSYEQYF	TGCGCCAGCAGCTCACAGGGTTCCTACGAGCAGTACTTC
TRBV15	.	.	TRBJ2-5	CATSRDITGETQYF	TGTGCCACCAGCAGAGACATCACCGGAGAGACCCAGTACTTC
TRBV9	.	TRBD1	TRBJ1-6	CASSPGQGARSPLHF	TGTGCCAGCAGCCCGGGACAGGGAGCGAGATCACCCCTCCACTTT
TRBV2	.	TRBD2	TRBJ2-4	CASRARGGPENIQYF	TGTGCCAGCAGGGCCCGGGGGGGCCCCGAAAACATTCAGTACTTC
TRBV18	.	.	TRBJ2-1	CASSPPRGVLTEQFF	TGTGCCAGCTCACCCCCCAGGGGGGTCCTGACTGAGCAGTTCTTC
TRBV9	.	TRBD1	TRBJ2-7	CASSANPGTALYEQYF	TGTGCCAGCAGCGCAAACCCCGGGACAGCCCTGTACGAGCAGTACTTC
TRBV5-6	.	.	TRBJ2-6	CASSLGWRDSGANVLTF	TGTGCCAGCAGCTTAGGGTGGAGAGATTCTGGGGCCAACGTCCTGACTTTC
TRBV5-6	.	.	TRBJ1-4	CASSLFRVGEKLFF	TGTGCCAGCAGCTTGTTCAGGGTGGGGGAAAAACTGTTTTTT
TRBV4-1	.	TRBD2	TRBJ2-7	CASSPKRTSGSLSYEQYF	TGCGCCAGCAGCCCCAAGAGAACTAGCGGGAGTCTGTCCTACGAGCAGTACTTC
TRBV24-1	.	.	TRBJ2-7	CATSDLRSNEQYF	TGTGCCACCAGTGATTTGCGATCTAACGAGCAGTACTTC
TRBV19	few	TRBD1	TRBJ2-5	CASSLRQGAKETQYF	TGTGCCAGTAGTTTGCGACAGGGGGCGAAGGAGACCCAGTACTTC
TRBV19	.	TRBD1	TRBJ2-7	CASSVQGAPTSYEQYF	TGTGCCAGTAGTGTGCAGGGGGCCCCCACCTCCTACGAGCAGTACTTC
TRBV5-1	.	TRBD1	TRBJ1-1	CASKVGTGNTEAFF	TGCGCCAGCAAGGTGGGGACAGGGAACACTGAAGCTTTCTTT
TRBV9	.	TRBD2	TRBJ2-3	CASSVGLADTTDTQYF	TGTGCCAGCAGCGTAGGACTAGCAGACACCACAGATACGCAGTATTTT
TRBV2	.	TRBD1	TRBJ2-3	CASRDRDDTQYF	TGTGCCAGCAGGGACAGGGATGATACGCAGTATTTT
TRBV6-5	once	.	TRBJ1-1	CASSSHQGNTEAFF	TGTGCCAGCAGTTCCCATCAGGGGAACACTGAAGCTTTCTTT
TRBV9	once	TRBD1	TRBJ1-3	CASSVGAGGPSGNTIYF	TGTGCCAGCAGCGTAGGGGCAGGGGGACCCTCTGGAAACACCATATATTTT
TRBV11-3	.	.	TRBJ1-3	CASSFRQGSRSGNTIYF	TGTGCCAGCAGCTTCCGGCAGGGGAGTAGGTCTGGAAACACCATATATTTT
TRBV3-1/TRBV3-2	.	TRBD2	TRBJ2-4	CASSLRGGLAGNIQYF	TGTGCCAGCAGCCTTAGAGGTGGACTAGCGGGAAACATTCAGTACTTC
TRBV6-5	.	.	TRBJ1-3	CASSNRRTGENTIYF	TGTGCCAGCAGTAACAGGAGAACCGGGGAAAACACCATATATTTT
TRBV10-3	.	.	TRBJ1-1	CAISVAANTEAFF	TGTGCCATCAGTGTGGCAGCGAACACTGAAGCTTTCTTT
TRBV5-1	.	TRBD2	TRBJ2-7	CASMGGSHEQYF	TGCGCCAGCATGGGAGGGTCCCACGAGCAGTACTTC
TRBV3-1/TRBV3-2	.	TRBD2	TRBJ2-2	CASRLSGSRTGELFF	TGTGCCAGCAGGTTAAGCGGGAGTAGAACCGGGGAGCTGTTTTTT
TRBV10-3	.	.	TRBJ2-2	CAISGVGDSTGELFF	TGTGCCATCAGTGGGGTAGGGGACTCCACCGGGGAGCTGTTTTTT